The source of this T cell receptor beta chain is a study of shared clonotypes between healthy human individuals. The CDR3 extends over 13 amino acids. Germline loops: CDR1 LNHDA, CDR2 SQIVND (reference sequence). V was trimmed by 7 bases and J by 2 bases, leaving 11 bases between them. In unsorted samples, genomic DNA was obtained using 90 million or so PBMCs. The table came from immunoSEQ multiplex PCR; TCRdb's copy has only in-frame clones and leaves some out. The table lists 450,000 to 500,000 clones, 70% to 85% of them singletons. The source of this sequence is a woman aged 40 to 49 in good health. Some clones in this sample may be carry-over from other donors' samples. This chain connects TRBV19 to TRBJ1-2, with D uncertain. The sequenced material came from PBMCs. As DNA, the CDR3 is TGTGCCAGTACCCCGCTAGGGAACTATGGCTACACCTTC. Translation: CASTPLGNYGYTF.